Shown below are 8 T cell receptor beta chains from a single sample sequenced in a study of blood T cells in healthy people across ages. The authors ran a second PCR of about 6 to 11 cycles using a sample-barcoded 5' primer and a J-beta primer mix. TCRdb used MiXCR to reprocess the 5' RACE reads, holding one entry per CDR3 protein. The repertoire holds about 1 million distinct CDR3 sequences, with under 55% as singletons. The sequenced sample consisted of blood. These receptors all come from an older woman in good health.

A few counts support this clonotype. V is TRBV6-5 and J is TRBJ2-7; 8 bases match TRBD1. The CDR3 has 13 residues. In germline, CDR1 is MNHEY, CDR2 SVGAGI. Losses at the gene ends were 2 bases for V and 5 bases for J; bases not matched to a gene: 2. The CDR3 sequence: CASSYGQGHEQYF. CDR3 bases: TGTGCCAGCAGTTACGGACAGGGCCACGAGCAGTACTTC.

The gene calls are TRBV4-1 and TRBJ2-2, with a tentative D call TRBD2 (6 bases). The V gene's germline CDR1 is MGHRA and CDR2 YSYEKL. The CDR3 contains 17 residues. V dropped 0 bases and J dropped 0 bases, with 11 bases sitting between them. CDR3 in DNA: TGCGCCAGCAGCCAAGATTCGGGCGGGGCGAACACCGGGGAGCTGTTTTTT. Encoded protein: CASSQDSGGANTGELFF.

The chain combines TRBV12-3 or TRBV12-4 with TRBJ2-5; tentative D call: TRBD2 (5 bases). The CDR3 sequence is 15 residues long. The germline V and J ends were trimmed by 4 bases and 4 bases, with 16 bases remaining between them. In DNA, the CDR3 is TGTGCCAGCAGTTCCCTGGGAGCGCCGGCAGAGACCCAGTACTTC. Translated: CASSSLGAPAETQYF.

This clonotype has just a few counts. V is TRBV6-1 and J is TRBJ1-6; a possible D gene is TRBD1 (6 bases). Germline CDR1 and CDR2: MNHNS and SASEGT. Trimming left V 6 bases short and J 10 bases short, with 19 bases between. The CDR3 loop spans 15 amino acids. In nucleotides, the CDR3 is TGTGCCAGCAGGCTAGGACAGTCACCGGGCTCACCCCTCCACTTT. Residues: CASRLGQSPGSPLHF.

This clonotype was seen only a few times. V usage is TRBV20-1 and J usage is TRBJ2-1; no clear D gene. Trimming pared 7 bases from V and 2 bases from J, leaving 9 bases between. Germline V gene data show CDR1 as DFQATT and CDR2 as SNEGSKA (reference sequence). This CDR3 spans 12 amino acids. The CDR3 is CSGTGTYNEQFF. For the CDR3, the DNA is TGCAGTGGTACGGGTACCTACAATGAGCAGTTCTTC.

The chain couples TRBV29-1 to TRBJ2-2; TRBD2 aligns across 14 bases. J was trimmed by 11 bases and V by 8 bases; bases with no gene match: 13. CDR3 length: 15 amino acids. Germline CDR1 reads SQVTM; CDR2 reads ANQGSEA. In DNA form, the CDR3 reads TGCAGCACCATAAAGACTAGCGGGAGGGGTGGTGAGCTGTTTTTT. Translated, it gives CSTIKTSGRGGELFF.

The J gene is TRBJ2-7, the V gene TRBV4-1; perhaps TRBD2 as D (5 bases). CDR3 length: 15 amino acids. V lost 0 bases, J lost 2 bases, and 11 bases lay in between. Germline V gene sequence: CDR1 MGHRA, CDR2 YSYEKL. For the CDR3, the DNA is TGCGCCAGCAGCCAAGATCGAGGGCAGACCTACGAGCAGTACTTC. This sequence encodes CASSQDRGQTYEQYF.

This chain connects TRBV19 to TRBJ2-5, with D possibly being TRBD1 (6 bases). V shed 4 bases and J shed 4 bases, with 16 bases lying between them. Germline CDR1 LNHDA, CDR2 SQIVND (reference sequence). This CDR3 is built from 15 residues. CDR3 amino acids: CASSTFWTEGETQYF. The CDR3 DNA reads TGTGCCAGTAGTACATTTTGGACAGAGGGAGAGACCCAGTACTTC.